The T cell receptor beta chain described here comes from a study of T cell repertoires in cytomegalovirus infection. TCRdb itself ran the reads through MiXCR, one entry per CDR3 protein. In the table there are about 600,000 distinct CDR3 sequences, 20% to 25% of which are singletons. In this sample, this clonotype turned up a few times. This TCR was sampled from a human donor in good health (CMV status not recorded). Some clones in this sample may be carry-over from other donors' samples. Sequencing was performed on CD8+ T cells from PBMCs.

CDR3 nucleotides: TGTGCCAGCAGACGCCCGGGACTGACCTCCACAGATACGCAGTATTTT. This codes for CASRRPGLTSTDTQYF. V and J are TRBV12-3 or TRBV12-4 and TRBJ2-3; possible D gene TRBD2, 6 bases. Trimming cost V 6 bases and J 2 bases, with 18 bases left between them. The length of the CDR3 is 16 residues.